This T cell receptor (beta chain) comes out of a study of blood T cell repertoires in COVID-19. The germline V gene encodes CDR1 LGHNT and CDR2 FRNRAP. This CDR3 has 19 residues. V shed 0 bases, J shed 0 bases, and the junction held 11 bases outside the gene matches. In the original processing: Amplifying reference gene primers gave estimates of nucleated cell counts. Only in-frame clones appear in the TCRdb table, and some are missing; sequencing was by immunoSEQ multiplex PCR. For V, J and clone size, that table is used; D and trimming come from the DNA. The sample shows roughly 100,000 clones, roughly 85% of them seen only once.

The sequenced material came from peripheral blood. This rearrangement joins TRBV12-5 to TRBJ2-1, with 7 nucleotides matching TRBD1. This TCR came from a man in his fifties or sixties with active COVID-19. The CDR3 here is CASGLVPGDRVGSYNEQFF. As DNA, the CDR3 is TGTGCTAGTGGTTTGGTCCCTGGAGACAGGGTTGGCTCCTACAATGAGCAGTTCTTC.